The 21 T cell receptor beta chains in this list originate from one sample, sequenced in a study of shared clonotypes between healthy human individuals. Some clones are missing from TCRdb's copy, which holds only in-frame ones; the method was immunoSEQ multiplex PCR. The table has 2 million to 2.5 million clones, around 92% seen once; the top ten hold approximately 0.41%. Sequencing used naive CD4+ T cells from PBMCs. Subset denoted: CD45RA+ positively selected. The source of these receptors is a man aged 18 to 29 in good health. Some clones in this sample may be carry-over from other donors' samples.

The gene calls are TRBV9 and TRBJ2-2; the D is unclear. Trimming removed 7 bases from V and 0 bases from J, with 7 bases in between. The CDR3 is made up of 13 amino acids. Per the germline V gene, CDR1 is SGDLS and CDR2 is YYNGEE. The CDR3 region is CASGYPNTGELFF. CDR3 DNA sequence: TGTGCCAGCGGATATCCGAACACCGGGGAGCTGTTTTTT.

The V gene is TRBV30, the J gene TRBJ2-5, with TRBD2 matching over 8 bases. This CDR3 region has 14 residues. Germline lookup yields CDR1 GTSNPN and CDR2 SVGIG (reference sequence). Trimming at V came to 4 bases and at J to 9 bases, leaving 13 bases not matched to a gene. The CDR3 DNA sequence: TGTGCCTGGACCTTACTAGCGGTGGGGGGGGCCCAGTACTTC. Residues: CAWTLLAVGGAQYF. Full variable domain (rest looked up from reference TRBV30 and TRBJ2-5): SQTIHQWPATLVQPVGSPLSLECTVEGTSNPNLYWYRQAAGRGLQLLFYSVGIGQISSEVPQNLSASRPQDRQFILSSKKLLLSDSGFYLCAWTLLAVGGAQYFGPGTRLLVL.

The chain uses TRBV4-2 and TRBJ2-1, with 9 bases identical to TRBD2. CDR1 and CDR2 from the germline V gene are LGHNA and YNFKEQ. The V and J ends lost 1 base and 6 bases, in that order; junction bases with no gene match: 7. This CDR3 is 16 amino acids long. CDR3 DNA: TGTGCCAGCAGCCAAGTGGGTAGCGGGAGCGTCAATGAGCAGTTCTTC. As protein: CASSQVGSGSVNEQFF.

The CDR3 region is CSAENTGELFF. The CDR3 DNA sequence: TGCAGCGCCGAGAACACCGGGGAGCTGTTTTTT. The chain links TRBV29-1 to TRBJ2-2; no clear D. With 7 bases removed from V and 1 base from J, the gap between germline ends came to 4 bases. CDR3 length: 11 amino acids. CDR1 SQVTM and CDR2 ANQGSEA come from the germline V gene.

The chain links TRBV9 to TRBJ2-7, with TRBD2 matching 9 bases. Trimming cost V 3 bases and J 6 bases; bases outside gene matches: 4. The CDR3 has 13 residues. Germline V gives CDR1 SGDLS, CDR2 YYNGEE. The CDR3 sequence: CASSGSGRGEQYF. In nucleotides, the CDR3 is TGTGCCAGCAGCGGTAGCGGGAGAGGCGAGCAGTACTTC. Using reference TRBV9 and TRBJ2-7 for the parts outside the CDR3, the full variable domain is DSGVTQTPKHLITATGQRVTLRCSPRSGDLSVYWYQQSLDQGLQFLIQYYNGEERAKGNILERFSAQQFPDLHSELNLSSLELGDSALYFCASSGSGRGEQYFGPGTRLTVT.

V and J are TRBV7-3 and TRBJ2-3, with 8 nucleotides matching TRBD2. Germline lookup yields CDR1 SGHTA and CDR2 FQGTGA. The CDR3 length is 15 residues. J lost 3 bases, V lost 0 bases, and 2 bases had no gene match. The CDR3 sequence is CASSLTSGITDTQYF. The CDR3 coding sequence is TGTGCCAGCAGCTTAACTAGCGGGATAACAGATACGCAGTATTTT.

For this clone: Other nucleotide sequences from this sample produce the same CDR3. This chain's CDR3 is CASSFAGGADTQYF. In nucleotides, the CDR3 is TGTGCCAGCAGTTTCGCAGGGGGCGCAGATACGCAGTATTTT. This chain links TRBV28 with TRBJ2-3; 8 bases agree with TRBD1. V shed 3 bases and J 4 bases; nucleotides not matched to a gene: 3. Germline CDR1 reads MDHEN; CDR2 reads SYDVKM. The CDR3 is made up of 14 amino acids.

This clone was picked up one time. The CDR3 region is CASSLKLAGGAGTDTQYF. CDR3 sequence (DNA): TGTGCCAGCAGCCTTAAACTAGCGGGAGGGGCGGGCACAGATACGCAGTATTTT. The V and J genes are TRBV11-2 and TRBJ2-3; the match to TRBD2 covers 13 bases. The J segment lost 1 base and the V segment lost 5 bases, leaving 9 bases of the junction unmatched. Germline V gene data show CDR1 as SGHAT and CDR2 as FQNNGV. This CDR3 is 18 amino acids long.

This chain links TRBV5-1 with TRBJ2-2, with D perhaps given as TRBD1 or TRBD2 (5 bases each). Trimming removed 9 bases at V and 0 bases at J, with 12 bases between. Germline CDR1 is SGHRS and CDR2 is YFSETQ. The CDR3 runs 14 residues. CDR3 protein: CATHWDPNTGELFF. The CDR3 DNA is TGCGCCACCCACTGGGACCCGAACACCGGGGAGCTGTTTTTT.

Comments on this clone: Other DNA sequences in the same sample also yield this CDR3. This chain uses TRBV5-4 with TRBJ2-7, with TRBD1 identical over 9 bases. The CDR3 loop spans 15 amino acids. V shed 5 bases and J 2 bases; nucleotides not matched to a gene: 8. Germline CDR1 and CDR2: SGHNT and YYREEE (reference sequence). The DNA of the CDR3 is TGTGCCAGCAGTCTCTCCGGGACAGGGACCTACGAGCAGTACTTC. It encodes CASSLSGTGTYEQYF.

This chain connects TRBV6-6 to TRBJ1-2; D remains unclear. The CDR3 runs 16 residues. V gave up 3 bases and J gave up 0 bases, with 14 bases separating them. Germline CDR1 and CDR2: MNHNY and SVGAGI (reference sequence). The CDR3 loop is CASSYRTSATNYGYTF. CDR3 bases: TGTGCCAGCAGTTATAGGACTTCCGCTACTAACTATGGCTACACCTTC.

This chain connects TRBV7-9 to TRBJ2-5; no reliable D call. The CDR3 covers 12 residues. V was pared by 3 bases and J by 2 bases, with 4 bases between. The V gene's germline CDR1 is SEHNR and CDR2 FQNEAQ (reference sequence). The CDR3 region has the DNA TGTGCCAGCAGCTTGAAACAAGAGACCCAGTACTTC. This gives the protein CASSLKQETQYF.

The genes are TRBV28 and TRBJ2-7; D might be TRBD2 (6 bases). This CDR3 spans 15 amino acids. V lost 5 bases to trimming and J lost 2 bases, with 16 bases between them. Germline V gene lookup returns CDR1 MDHEN and CDR2 SYDVKM. The CDR3 DNA sequence: TGTGCCAGCAGTACGTGGGGAGGTAATCCCTACGAGCAGTACTTC. Translated: CASSTWGGNPYEQYF.

This clone was seen only a few times. DNA of the CDR3: TGTGCCAGCAGTGGAGGGGGATTTGTAACTGAAGCTTTCTTT. It encodes CASSGGGFVTEAFF. The rearrangement uses TRBV2 and TRBJ1-1, with D possibly being TRBD1 (6 bases). The germline V gene encodes CDR1 SNHLY and CDR2 FYNNEI. The ends were cut back, 4 bases at V and 5 bases at J, with 14 bases in the middle. The CDR3 has 14 residues.

The chain links TRBV9 to TRBJ2-6; D gene unclear. The length of the CDR3 is 16 residues. V was trimmed by 0 bases and J by 3 bases, leaving 10 bases between them. The germline CDR1 and CDR2 sequences are SGDLS and YYNGEE. The CDR3 sequence: CASSVGIGVGANVLTF. The CDR3 DNA sequence: TGTGCCAGCAGCGTAGGGATAGGAGTTGGGGCCAACGTCCTGACTTTC.

The CDR3 reads CASSSGAAGGTEAFF. The CDR3 coding sequence is TGTGCCAGCAGTTCCGGCGCAGCCGGCGGAACTGAAGCTTTCTTT. The gene calls are TRBV27 and TRBJ1-1, with unresolved D. The CDR3 covers 15 residues. Trimming pared 4 bases from V and 5 bases from J, leaving 17 bases between. CDR1 is MNHEY and CDR2 is SMNVEV in the germline V gene (reference sequence).

J is TRBJ1-1 and V is TRBV6-5; D is perhaps TRBD1 (6 bases). Per the germline V gene, CDR1 is MNHEY and CDR2 is SVGAGI. Trimming left V 0 bases short and J 7 bases short, with 12 bases between. This CDR3 has 14 amino acids. CDR3 sequence reads: CASSYSKGGFEAFF. DNA for the CDR3: TGTGCCAGCAGTTACTCTAAGGGGGGGTTTGAAGCTTTCTTT.

The genes are TRBV28 and TRBJ1-2; D is undetermined. Germline V gene data show CDR1 as MDHEN and CDR2 as SYDVKM. The CDR3 is 16 amino acids. Trimming cost V 5 bases and J 5 bases, with 21 bases left between them. Here the CDR3 reads CASSPRPPTEGYGYTF. CDR3 nucleotide sequence: TGTGCCAGCAGTCCCCGACCTCCCACAGAGGGATATGGCTACACCTTC.

V gene TRBV28 combines with J gene TRBJ2-1; 9 nucleotides line up with TRBD1. CDR1 is MDHEN, CDR2 SYDVKM, per germline. The CDR3 is 16 amino acids. With V trimmed by 2 bases and J by 5 bases, 7 bases remained unmatched. CDR3 in amino acids: CASSLIGTGIHNEQFF. CDR3 DNA sequence: TGTGCCAGCAGTTTAATAGGGACAGGGATCCACAATGAGCAGTTCTTC.

This chain links TRBV10-3 with TRBJ2-5; D might be TRBD2 (6 bases). V was clipped by 11 bases and J by 5 bases, with 18 bases between them. The germline gives CDR1 ENHRY, CDR2 SYGVKD. The CDR3 loop spans 13 amino acids. DNA for the CDR3: TGTGCCTCGGGGGACTTCTCAGGGGAGACCCAGTACTTC. It encodes CASGDFSGETQYF.

This chain links TRBV7-9 with TRBJ1-1; D is undetermined. Trimming removed 2 bases at V and 1 base at J, with 17 bases between. The germline V gene has CDR1 SEHNR and CDR2 FQNEAQ (reference sequence). The CDR3 totals 17 residues. The CDR3 coding sequence is TGTGCCAGCAGCTTACGCGACATTTTAAGTGGGAACACTGAAGCTTTCTTT. This sequence encodes CASSLRDILSGNTEAFF.